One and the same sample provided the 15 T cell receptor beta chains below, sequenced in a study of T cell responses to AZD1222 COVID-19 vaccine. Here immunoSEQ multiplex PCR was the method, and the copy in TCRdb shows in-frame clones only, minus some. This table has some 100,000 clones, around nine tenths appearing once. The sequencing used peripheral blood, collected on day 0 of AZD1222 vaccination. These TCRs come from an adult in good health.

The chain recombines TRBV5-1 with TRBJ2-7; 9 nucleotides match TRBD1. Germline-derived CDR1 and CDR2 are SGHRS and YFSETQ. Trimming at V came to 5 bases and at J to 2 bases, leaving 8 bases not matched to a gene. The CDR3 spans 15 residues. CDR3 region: CASSSGQGGTYEQYF. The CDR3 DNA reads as TGCGCCAGCAGTTCGGGACAGGGTGGGACCTACGAGCAGTACTTC.

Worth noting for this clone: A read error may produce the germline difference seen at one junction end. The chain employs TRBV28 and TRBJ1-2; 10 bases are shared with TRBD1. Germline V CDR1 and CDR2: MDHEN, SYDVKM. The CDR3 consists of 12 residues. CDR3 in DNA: TGTGCCAGCAGTTTGTGGGACAGGGGACCCAGCTTC. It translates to CASSLWDRGPSF.

The CDR3 reads CASSQRQGARHNSPLHF. The CDR3 DNA is TGCGCCAGCAGCCAACGACAGGGGGCCCGACATAATTCACCCCTCCACTTT. The chain carries TRBV4-1 and TRBJ1-6, with 10 bases fitting TRBD1. Germline trimming cut 2 bases from V and 5 bases from J; bases unmatched to any gene: 6. The CDR3 runs 17 residues. Germline V gives CDR1 MGHRA, CDR2 YSYEKL.

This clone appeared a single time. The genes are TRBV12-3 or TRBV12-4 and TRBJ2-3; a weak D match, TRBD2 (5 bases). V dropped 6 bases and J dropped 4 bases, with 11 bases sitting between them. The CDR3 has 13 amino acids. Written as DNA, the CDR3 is TGTGCCAGCAGCCTAGCTTGGGCAGATACGCAGTATTTT. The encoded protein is CASSLAWADTQYF.

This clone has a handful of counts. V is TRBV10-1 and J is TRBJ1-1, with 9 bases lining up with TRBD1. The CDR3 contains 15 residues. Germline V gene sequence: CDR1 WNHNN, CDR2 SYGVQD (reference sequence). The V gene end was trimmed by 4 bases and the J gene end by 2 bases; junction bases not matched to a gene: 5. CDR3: CASSGDREDNTEAFF. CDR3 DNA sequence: TGCGCCAGCAGTGGGGACAGGGAGGATAACACTGAAGCTTTCTTT.

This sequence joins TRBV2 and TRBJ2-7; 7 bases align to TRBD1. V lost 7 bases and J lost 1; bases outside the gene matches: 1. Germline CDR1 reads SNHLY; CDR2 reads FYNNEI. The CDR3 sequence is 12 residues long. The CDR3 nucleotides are TGTGCCAGCATCAGGGGGTCCTACGAGCAGTACTTC. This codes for CASIRGSYEQYF.

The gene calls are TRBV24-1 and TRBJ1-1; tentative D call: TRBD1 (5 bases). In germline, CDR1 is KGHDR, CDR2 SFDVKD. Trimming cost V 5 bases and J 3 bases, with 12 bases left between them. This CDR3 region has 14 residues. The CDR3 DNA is TGTGCCACCAGTGTGGCAGGGATACACACTGAAGCTTTCTTT. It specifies CATSVAGIHTEAFF.

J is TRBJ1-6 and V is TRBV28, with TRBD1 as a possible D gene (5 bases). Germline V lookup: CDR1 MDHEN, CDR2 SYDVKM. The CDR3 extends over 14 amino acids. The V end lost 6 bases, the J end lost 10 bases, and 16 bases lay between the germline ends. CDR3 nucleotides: TGTGCCAGCAGGGGGGGTGCTAAGGAGTCACCCCTCCACTTT. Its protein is CASRGGAKESPLHF.

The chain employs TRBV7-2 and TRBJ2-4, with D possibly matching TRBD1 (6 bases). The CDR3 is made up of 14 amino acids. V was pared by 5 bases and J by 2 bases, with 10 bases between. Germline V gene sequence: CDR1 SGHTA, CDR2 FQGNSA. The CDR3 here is CASSQTGTKNIQYF. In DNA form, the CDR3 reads TGTGCCAGCAGCCAAACAGGGACCAAAAACATTCAGTACTTC. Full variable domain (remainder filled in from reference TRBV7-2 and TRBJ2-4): GAGVSQSPSNKVTEKGKDVELRCDPISGHTALYWYRQSLGQGLEFLIYFQGNSAPDKSGLPSDRFSAERTGGSVSTLTIQRTQQEDSAVYLCASSQTGTKNIQYFGAGTRLSVL.

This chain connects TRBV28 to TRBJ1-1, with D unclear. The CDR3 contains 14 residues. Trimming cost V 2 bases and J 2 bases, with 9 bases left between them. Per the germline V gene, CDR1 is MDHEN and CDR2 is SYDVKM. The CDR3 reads CASSLMVRNTEAFF. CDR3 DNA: TGTGCCAGCAGTTTAATGGTGAGAAACACTGAAGCTTTCTTT.

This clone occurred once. The CDR3 bases are TGTGCCAGCAAGGGCGGGGGGGCTGGAGAGACCCAGTACTTC. Protein: CASKGGGAGETQYF. The chain recombines TRBV6-5 with TRBJ2-5; TRBD2 agrees at 9 bases. V lost 7 bases and J lost 4; bases outside the gene matches: 7. CDR1 MNHEY and CDR2 SVGAGI come from the germline V gene. The CDR3 length is 14 residues.

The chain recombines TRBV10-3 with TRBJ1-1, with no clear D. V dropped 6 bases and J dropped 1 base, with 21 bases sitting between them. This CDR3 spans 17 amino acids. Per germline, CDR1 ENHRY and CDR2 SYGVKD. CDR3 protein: CAISTRGIGGGNTEAFF. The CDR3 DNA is TGTGCCATCAGCACACGTGGAATAGGAGGAGGGAACACTGAAGCTTTCTTT.

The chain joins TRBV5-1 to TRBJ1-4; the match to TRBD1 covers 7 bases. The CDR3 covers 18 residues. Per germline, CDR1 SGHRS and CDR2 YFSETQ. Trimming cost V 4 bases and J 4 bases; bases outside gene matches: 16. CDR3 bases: TGCGCCAGCAGCGCCCACCGCCCGGGACAGAATCGTAATGAAAAACTGTTTTTT. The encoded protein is CASSAHRPGQNRNEKLFF.

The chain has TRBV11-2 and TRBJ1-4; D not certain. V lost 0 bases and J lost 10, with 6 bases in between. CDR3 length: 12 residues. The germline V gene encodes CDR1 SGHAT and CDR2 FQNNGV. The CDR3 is CASSLEGLKLFF. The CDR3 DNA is TGTGCCAGCAGCTTAGAGGGTTTAAAACTGTTTTTT.

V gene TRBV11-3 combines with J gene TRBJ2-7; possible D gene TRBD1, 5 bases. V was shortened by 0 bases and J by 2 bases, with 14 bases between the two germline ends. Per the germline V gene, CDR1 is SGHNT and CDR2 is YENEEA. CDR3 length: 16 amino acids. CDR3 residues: CASSLDRAGHTYEQYF. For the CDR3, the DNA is TGTGCCAGCAGCTTAGATAGGGCAGGGCATACCTACGAGCAGTACTTC.